These T cell receptor beta chains were read from a single sample in a study of shared clonotypes between healthy human individuals. Data came from immunoSEQ multiplex PCR; TCRdb stores just in-frame clones and leaves some out. The sample has about 750,000 clones; nearly 95% are singletons. The sequenced sample consisted of naive CD8+ T cells sorted from blood. All receptors derive from a man under 40 in good health. Each CDR3 is given with its conserved first and last residue. The D gene is left open where the match is weak. A row's size may be missing; if present it is once, few, many or a size class.

V	D	size	J	DNA	CDR3
TRBV19	NA	NA	TRBJ1-1	TGTGCCAGTAGTATAGACTCGGTGGGACGGCGGACTAACACTGAAGCTTTCTTT	CASSIDSVGRRTNTEAFF
TRBV6-4	NA	NA	TRBJ2-3	TGTGCCAGCAGTCCCCAGGCTGGCGGCACAGATACGCAGTATTTT	CASSPQAGGTDTQYF
TRBV7-9	NA	NA	TRBJ2-1	TGTGCCAGCAGCTTAGTAGGTAGGGGGATGATATACAATGAGCAGTTCTTC	CASSLVGRGMIYNEQFF
TRBV4-1	NA	NA	TRBJ1-1	TGCGCCAGCAGCCAACATCGGGGGTCGGGAACTGAAGCTTTCTTT	CASSQHRGSGTEAFF
TRBV7-6	TRBD1	once	TRBJ1-1	TGTGCCAGCAGCTTAGGGCAGGGGGTGAACACTGAAGCTTTCTTT	CASSLGQGVNTEAFF
TRBV4-3	TRBD2	NA	TRBJ2-1	TGCGCCAGCAGCCAAGATTCCAGCGGGAGGGCCTTCAACAATGAGCAGTTCTTC	CASSQDSSGRAFNNEQFF
TRBV6-1	TRBD1	NA	TRBJ1-2	TGTGCCAGCAGGGGACAGTTGGAAGCTAACTATGGCTACACCTTC	CASRGQLEANYGYTF
TRBV5-5	NA	NA	TRBJ2-7	TGTGCCAGCAGCTTAGCAGGACCGCCCTACGAGCAGTACTTC	CASSLAGPPYEQYF
TRBV15	NA	NA	TRBJ1-5	TGTGCCACCAGCGAGGACCGAAATCAGCCCCAGCATTTT	CATSEDRNQPQHF
TRBV27	NA	NA	TRBJ2-7	TGTGCCAGCAGTTTGGGCGACAGCTACGAGCAGTACTTC	CASSLGDSYEQYF
TRBV23-1	NA	NA	TRBJ1-1	TGCGCCAGCAAAGTGGCAGGAACGAACACTGAAGCTTTCTTT	CASKVAGTNTEAFF
TRBV2	NA	NA	TRBJ2-7	TGTGCCAGCGTCCGAACGCTAGCCATCAACGAGCAGTACTTC	CASVRTLAINEQYF
TRBV4-1	NA	NA	TRBJ2-1	TGCGCCAGCAGCCATGGGGGTAAGAGTGAGCAGTTCTTC	CASSHGGKSEQFF
TRBV6-1	TRBD1	NA	TRBJ2-7	TGTGCCAGCAGTACCCGGGACAGAGACTACGAGCAGTACTTC	CASSTRDRDYEQYF
TRBV5-4	NA	NA	TRBJ2-2	TGTGCCGGGAGGATCTTTGGGTTAGACACCGGGGAGCTGTTTTTT	CAGRIFGLDTGELFF
TRBV6-5	TRBD2	NA	TRBJ2-5	TGTGCCAGCGGACTAGCAGGAGAGACCCAGTACTTC	CASGLAGETQYF
TRBV6-5	TRBD1	NA	TRBJ2-2	TGTGCCAGCAGTTTCCGGGACAGGGCCCTCACCGGGGAGCTGTTTTTT	CASSFRDRALTGELFF
TRBV5-5	TRBD2	NA	TRBJ2-2	TGTGCCAGCAGCTTGGTTACTAGCGACACCGGGGAGCTGTTTTTT	CASSLVTSDTGELFF
TRBV28	NA	NA	TRBJ2-1	TGTGCCAGCAGTCCCCGCCTCGACTACAATGAGCAGTTCTTC	CASSPRLDYNEQFF
TRBV7-9	TRBD2	once	TRBJ2-1	TGTGCCAGCAGCTCACTAGCGGGAGATTCCAATGAGCAGTTCTTC	CASSSLAGDSNEQFF
TRBV5-6	TRBD2	once	TRBJ2-7	TGTGCCAGCAGCCCCGGGGGGTTCTCCTACGAGCAGTACTTC	CASSPGGFSYEQYF
TRBV28	TRBD1	NA	TRBJ1-5	TGTGCCAGCAGTCCACAGGGGGCGAGTAATCAGCCCCAGCATTTT	CASSPQGASNQPQHF
TRBV28	TRBD2	NA	TRBJ2-7	TGTGCCAGCAGTTTTCGCGGACTAGCATTTGGGGAGCAGTACTTC	CASSFRGLAFGEQYF
TRBV7-2	NA	NA	TRBJ1-1	TGTGCCAGCAGCCCGACGGGGGGTTACACTGAAGCTTTCTTT	CASSPTGGYTEAFF
TRBV5-4	TRBD2	NA	TRBJ2-7	TGTGCCAGCAGCTTACTAGCGGGAGGGCCTAGCTACGAGCAGTACTTC	CASSLLAGGPSYEQYF
TRBV7-6	TRBD1	NA	TRBJ2-7	TGTGCCAGCAGCTTCGGGACAGTAGTAGACGAGCAGTACTTC	CASSFGTVVDEQYF
TRBV7-9	TRBD2	NA	TRBJ2-1	TGTGCCAGCAAGGGACTAGAAAGTGGCGATGAGCAGTTCTTC	CASKGLESGDEQFF
TRBV27	NA	NA	TRBJ1-5	TGTGCCAGCAGTAAACAGGGTAGCAATCAGCCCCAGCATTTT	CASSKQGSNQPQHF
TRBV7-9	TRBD2	NA	TRBJ2-3	TGTGCCAGCCTTCTAGCGGGAGGGACAGATACGCAGTATTTT	CASLLAGGTDTQYF
TRBV27	NA	NA	TRBJ2-2	TGTGCCAGCAGTTTAGGGGTTCCGGGGGCAAACGGGGAGCTGTTTTTT	CASSLGVPGANGELFF
TRBV18	TRBD1	NA	TRBJ1-1	TGTGCCAGCTCACTAACTTTTGGACAGGGCAAATCCCCCTTGAACACTGAAGCTTTCTTT	CASSLTFGQGKSPLNTEAFF
TRBV6-5	TRBD1	NA	TRBJ1-2	TGTGCCAGCTCGAGACAGACAGGGTACTATGGCTACACCTTC	CASSRQTGYYGYTF
TRBV14	NA	NA	TRBJ2-3	TGTGCCAGCAGCCAAGCGCTGGATACCGTTTATGTCGATACGCAGTATTTT	CASSQALDTVYVDTQYF
TRBV7-9	NA	NA	TRBJ2-3	TGTGCCAGCAGCTCCAATCGCGCGGGTTTCGTGGGCACAGATACGCAGTATTTT	CASSSNRAGFVGTDTQYF
TRBV19	TRBD1	NA	TRBJ1-1	TGTGCCAGCGGACAGGGTTGGCACACTGAAGCTTTCTTT	CASGQGWHTEAFF
TRBV29-1	NA	NA	TRBJ2-2	TGCAGCGTCGAGACCCGACAGGGGGATGGGGAGCGGGAGATGACCGGGGAGCTGTTTTTT	CSVETRQGDGEREMTGELFF
TRBV6-9	NA	NA	TRBJ1-5	TGTGCCAGCAGTTATGTCCCCAATCAGCCCCAGCATTTT	CASSYVPNQPQHF
TRBV7-9	NA	NA	TRBJ1-2	TGTGCCAGCAGCTTATTGGTTAACTATGGCTACACCTTC	CASSLLVNYGYTF
TRBV7-9	TRBD2	NA	TRBJ2-1	TGTGCCAGCAGCCGGACTAGCGGGAAGGACAATGAGCAGTTCTTC	CASSRTSGKDNEQFF
TRBV4-3	NA	NA	TRBJ1-4	TGCGCCAGCAGCCAAGAGAGGCAGGGAGGTGAAAAACTGTTTTTT	CASSQERQGGEKLFF
TRBV11-3	NA	once	TRBJ2-1	TGTGCCAGCAGCTCCTCCCGCGGCAATGAGCAGTTCTTC	CASSSSRGNEQFF
TRBV28	NA	NA	TRBJ2-2	TGTGCCAGCAGTTTATCGAGCACCGGGGAGCTGTTTTTT	CASSLSSTGELFF
TRBV7-6	NA	NA	TRBJ2-5	TGTGCCAGCAGCCTAGAGGTCGCAGTCCAAGAGACCCAGTACTTC	CASSLEVAVQETQYF
TRBV28	NA	once	TRBJ1-1	TGTGCCAGCAGTTTTCAGGGTAACACTGAAGCTTTCTTT	CASSFQGNTEAFF
TRBV6-6	TRBD1	once	TRBJ2-7	TGTGCCAGCAGTTACGACAGGGCTAGCTCCTACGAGCAGTACTTC	CASSYDRASSYEQYF
TRBV5-1	TRBD1	NA	TRBJ2-7	TGCGCCAGCAGCTCCGGGGACAGGGTGCACGAGCAGTACTTC	CASSSGDRVHEQYF
TRBV28	NA	few	TRBJ1-2	TGTGCCAGCAGTTTCCAGAAGGGCTACACCTTC	CASSFQKGYTF
TRBV2	TRBD1	NA	TRBJ2-3	TGTGCCAGCAGTGGCCCCCGGGACAGGGACTCCACAGATACGCAGTATTTT	CASSGPRDRDSTDTQYF
TRBV7-8	TRBD1	NA	TRBJ2-1	TGTGCCAGCAGCTTTGGGTCAGGGGGCCACCGAATCTCCTACAATGAGCAGTTCTTC	CASSFGSGGHRISYNEQFF
TRBV4-1	TRBD2	NA	TRBJ2-7	TGCGCCAGCAGCTCCGGGGAGGGCTACGAGCAGTACTTC	CASSSGEGYEQYF
TRBV5-4	NA	NA	TRBJ2-5	TGTGCCAGCAGCTTGGCCGGAACAGGCGAAGAGACCCAGTACTTC	CASSLAGTGEETQYF
TRBV21-1	NA	once	TRBJ2-1	TGTGCCAGCAGCAACTCAGGGCCCACTCCCCATGAGCAGTTCTTC	CASSNSGPTPHEQFF
TRBV15	NA	NA	TRBJ2-2	TGTGCCACCAGCAGAGATCGGAGGAACACCGGGGAGCTGTTTTTT	CATSRDRRNTGELFF
TRBV9	TRBD2	NA	TRBJ2-2	TGTGCCAGCAGCGTATACGCGGGAGGTGTCACCGGGGAGCTGTTTTTT	CASSVYAGGVTGELFF
TRBV27	NA	NA	TRBJ1-1	TGTGCCAGCAGTCTTACTCCAGGATTCGTGAACACTGAAGCTTTCTTT	CASSLTPGFVNTEAFF
TRBV5-1	TRBD2	once	TRBJ2-5	TGCGCCAGCAGACGTGGACTAGCTTCTCAAGAGACCCAGTACTTC	CASRRGLASQETQYF
TRBV15	NA	NA	TRBJ2-7	TGTGCCACCAGCTACATGGGTGGGGTCGTCCACGAGCAGTACTTC	CATSYMGGVVHEQYF
TRBV7-6	NA	NA	TRBJ1-1	TGTGCCAGCAGCTTAAACGTTGACCTTGAAGCTTTCTTT	CASSLNVDLEAFF
TRBV7-6	TRBD1	NA	TRBJ2-7	TGTGCCAGCAGCTTATCTCGGACAGGAGACTCCTACGAGCAGTACTTC	CASSLSRTGDSYEQYF
TRBV27	TRBD1	NA	TRBJ2-6	TGTGCCAGCAGTTACAGGACAGGGGTTTTTTCTGGGGCCAACGTCCTGACTTTC	CASSYRTGVFSGANVLTF